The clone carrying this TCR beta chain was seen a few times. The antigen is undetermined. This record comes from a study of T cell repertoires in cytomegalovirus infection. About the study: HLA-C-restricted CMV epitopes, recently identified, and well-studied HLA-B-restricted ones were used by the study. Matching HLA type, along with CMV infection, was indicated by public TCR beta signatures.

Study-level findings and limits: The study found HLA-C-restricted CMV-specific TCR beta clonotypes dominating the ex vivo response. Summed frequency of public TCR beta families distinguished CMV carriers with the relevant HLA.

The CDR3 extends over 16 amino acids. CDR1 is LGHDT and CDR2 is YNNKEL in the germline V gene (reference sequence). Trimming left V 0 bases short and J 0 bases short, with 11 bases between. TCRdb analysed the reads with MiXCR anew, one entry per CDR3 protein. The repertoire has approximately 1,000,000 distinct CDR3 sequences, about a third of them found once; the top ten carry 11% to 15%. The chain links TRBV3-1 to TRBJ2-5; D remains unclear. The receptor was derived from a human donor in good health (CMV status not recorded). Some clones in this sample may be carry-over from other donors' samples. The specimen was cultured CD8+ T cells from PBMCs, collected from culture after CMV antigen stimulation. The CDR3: CASSQEALGYQETQYF. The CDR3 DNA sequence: TGTGCCAGCAGCCAAGAGGCTCTAGGGTACCAAGAGACCCAGTACTTC.